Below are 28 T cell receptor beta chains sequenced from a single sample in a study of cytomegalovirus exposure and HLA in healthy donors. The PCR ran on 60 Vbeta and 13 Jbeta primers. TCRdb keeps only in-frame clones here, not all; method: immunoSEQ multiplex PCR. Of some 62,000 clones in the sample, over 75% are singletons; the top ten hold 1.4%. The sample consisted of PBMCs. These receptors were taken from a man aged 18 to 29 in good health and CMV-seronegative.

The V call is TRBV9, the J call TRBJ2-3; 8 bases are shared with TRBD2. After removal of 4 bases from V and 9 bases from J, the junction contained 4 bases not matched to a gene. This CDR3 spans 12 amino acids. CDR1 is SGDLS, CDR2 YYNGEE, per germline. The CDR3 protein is CASSTREGTQYF. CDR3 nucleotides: TGTGCCAGCAGCACCCGGGAGGGGACGCAGTATTTT.

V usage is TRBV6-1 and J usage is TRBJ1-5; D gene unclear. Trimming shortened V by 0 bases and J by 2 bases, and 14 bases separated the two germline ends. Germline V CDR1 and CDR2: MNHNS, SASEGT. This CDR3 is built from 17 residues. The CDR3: CASSEADNGRGNQPQHF. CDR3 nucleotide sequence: TGTGCCAGCAGTGAAGCGGATAATGGGAGGGGCAATCAGCCCCAGCATTTT.

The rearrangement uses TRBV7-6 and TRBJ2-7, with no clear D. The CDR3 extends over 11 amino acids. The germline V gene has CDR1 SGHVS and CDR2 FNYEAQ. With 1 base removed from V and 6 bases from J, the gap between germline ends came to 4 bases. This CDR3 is CASSLGLEQYF. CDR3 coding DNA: TGTGCCAGCAGCTTAGGTCTCGAGCAGTACTTC.

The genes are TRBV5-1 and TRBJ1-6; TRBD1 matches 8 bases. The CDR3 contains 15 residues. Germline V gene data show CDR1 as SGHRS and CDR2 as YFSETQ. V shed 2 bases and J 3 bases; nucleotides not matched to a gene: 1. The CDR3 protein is CASSLGQGYNSPLHF. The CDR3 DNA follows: TGCGCCAGCAGCTTAGGACAGGGCTATAATTCACCCCTCCACTTT.

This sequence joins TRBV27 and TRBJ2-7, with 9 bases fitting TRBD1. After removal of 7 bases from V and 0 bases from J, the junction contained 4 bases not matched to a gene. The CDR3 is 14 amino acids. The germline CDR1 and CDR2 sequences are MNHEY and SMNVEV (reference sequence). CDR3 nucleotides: TGTGCCAGCAACGGACAGGGGCCCTCCTACGAGCAGTACTTC. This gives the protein CASNGQGPSYEQYF.

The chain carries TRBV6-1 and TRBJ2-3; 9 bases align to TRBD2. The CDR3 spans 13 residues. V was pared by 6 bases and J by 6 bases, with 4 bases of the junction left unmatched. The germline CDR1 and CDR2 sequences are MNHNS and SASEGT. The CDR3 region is CASRVTSGDTQYF. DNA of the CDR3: TGTGCCAGCAGGGTAACTAGCGGGGATACGCAGTATTTT.

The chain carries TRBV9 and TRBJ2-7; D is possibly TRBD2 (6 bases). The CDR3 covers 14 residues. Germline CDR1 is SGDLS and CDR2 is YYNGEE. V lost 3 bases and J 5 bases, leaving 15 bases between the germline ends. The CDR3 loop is CASSARDWGHEQYF. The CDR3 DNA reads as TGTGCCAGCAGCGCCCGGGACTGGGGCCACGAGCAGTACTTC.

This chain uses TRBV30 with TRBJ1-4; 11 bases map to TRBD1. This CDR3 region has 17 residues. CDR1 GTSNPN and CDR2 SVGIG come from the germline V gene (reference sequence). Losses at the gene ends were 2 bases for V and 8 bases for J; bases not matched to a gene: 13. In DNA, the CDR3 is TGTGCCTGGAGTAGAGGACAGGGGGCGCTTAGAAACGAAAAACTGTTTTTT. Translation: CAWSRGQGALRNEKLFF.

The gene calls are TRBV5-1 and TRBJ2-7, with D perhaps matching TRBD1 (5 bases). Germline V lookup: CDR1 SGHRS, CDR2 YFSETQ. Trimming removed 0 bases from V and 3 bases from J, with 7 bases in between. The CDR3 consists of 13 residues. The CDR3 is CASSLAGLYEQYF. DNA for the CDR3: TGCGCCAGCAGCTTGGCAGGGCTCTACGAGCAGTACTTC.

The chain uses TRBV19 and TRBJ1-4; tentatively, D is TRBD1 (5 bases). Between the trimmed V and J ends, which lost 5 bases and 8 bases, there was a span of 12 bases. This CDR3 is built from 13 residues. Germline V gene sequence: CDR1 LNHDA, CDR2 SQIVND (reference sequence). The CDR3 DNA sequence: TGTGCCAGTAGTTGGGCAGGGAACGAAAAACTGTTTTTT. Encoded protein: CASSWAGNEKLFF.

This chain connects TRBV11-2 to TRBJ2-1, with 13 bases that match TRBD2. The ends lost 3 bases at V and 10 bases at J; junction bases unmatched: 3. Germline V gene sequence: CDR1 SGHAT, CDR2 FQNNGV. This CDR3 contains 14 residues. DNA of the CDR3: TGTGCCAGCAGCTTGGCGACTAGCGGGGGGGAGCAGTTCTTC. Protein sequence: CASSLATSGGEQFF.

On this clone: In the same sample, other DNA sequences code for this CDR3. The CDR3 DNA sequence: TGTGCCAGCAGCCGCCAAGAGACCCAGTACTTC. Amino acids: CASSRQETQYF. The chain links TRBV6-5 to TRBJ2-5, with D uncertain. The V end was cut by 6 bases, the J end by 1 base, with 3 bases between. This CDR3 is built from 11 residues. Germline lookup yields CDR1 MNHEY and CDR2 SVGAGI.

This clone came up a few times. In DNA form, the CDR3 reads TGTGCCAGCAGTGAGCGAGGCGGGGCCCCGGAGGAAGCTTTCTTT. This sequence encodes CASSERGGAPEEAFF. The J gene is TRBJ1-1, the V gene TRBV6-1, with TRBD1 as a possible D gene (5 bases). Germline lookup yields CDR1 MNHNS and CDR2 SASEGT. Trimming left V 3 bases short and J 8 bases short, with 19 bases between. The CDR3 is 15 amino acids.

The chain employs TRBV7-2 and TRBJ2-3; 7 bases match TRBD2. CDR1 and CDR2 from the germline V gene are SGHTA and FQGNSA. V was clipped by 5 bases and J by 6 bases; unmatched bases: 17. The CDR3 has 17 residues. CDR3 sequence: CASSLISGGPSGDTQYF. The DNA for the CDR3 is TGTGCCAGCAGCCTAATTTCGGGAGGTCCCTCAGGGGATACGCAGTATTTT.

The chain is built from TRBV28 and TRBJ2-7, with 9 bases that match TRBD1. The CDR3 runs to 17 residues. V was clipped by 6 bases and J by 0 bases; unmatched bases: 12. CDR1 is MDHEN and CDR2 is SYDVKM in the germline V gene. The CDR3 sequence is CASRSSSLTGGSYEQYF. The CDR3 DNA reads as TGTGCCAGCAGATCTTCCTCCCTGACAGGGGGCTCCTACGAGCAGTACTTC.

For the CDR3, the DNA is TGCGCCAGCAGCCTTGGGGGGGGCCAAGTACTTAATGAAGCTTTCTTT. Translating it yields CASSLGGGQVLNEAFF. The rearrangement links TRBV5-1 to TRBJ1-1, with a tentative D call TRBD1 (6 bases). The CDR3 runs to 16 residues. V was cut by 4 bases and J by 7 bases, with 23 bases left in between. Germline V gives CDR1 SGHRS, CDR2 YFSETQ.

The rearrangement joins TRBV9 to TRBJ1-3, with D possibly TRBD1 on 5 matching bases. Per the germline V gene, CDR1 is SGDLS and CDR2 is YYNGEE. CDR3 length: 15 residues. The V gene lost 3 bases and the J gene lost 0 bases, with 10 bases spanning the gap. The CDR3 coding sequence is TGTGCCAGCAGCGATCAGGGTGGCTCTGGAAACACCATATATTTT. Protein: CASSDQGGSGNTIYF. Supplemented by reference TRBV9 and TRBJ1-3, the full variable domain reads DSGVTQTPKHLITATGQRVTLRCSPRSGDLSVYWYQQSLDQGLQFLIQYYNGEERAKGNILERFSAQQFPDLHSELNLSSLELGDSALYFCASSDQGGSGNTIYFGEGSWLTVV.

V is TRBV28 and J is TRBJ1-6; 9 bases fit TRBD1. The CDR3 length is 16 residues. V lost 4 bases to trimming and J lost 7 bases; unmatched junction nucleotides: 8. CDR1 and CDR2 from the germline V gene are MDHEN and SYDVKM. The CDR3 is CASSSGQGHRNSPLHF. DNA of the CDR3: TGTGCCAGCAGTTCCGGACAGGGGCATCGAAATTCACCCCTCCACTTT.

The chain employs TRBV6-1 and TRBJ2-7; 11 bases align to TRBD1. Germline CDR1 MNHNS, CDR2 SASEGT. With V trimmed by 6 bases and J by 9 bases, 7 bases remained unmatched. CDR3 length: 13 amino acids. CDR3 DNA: TGTGCCAGCAGGGGGGGACAGGGGGAAGGGCAGTACTTC. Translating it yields CASRGGQGEGQYF.

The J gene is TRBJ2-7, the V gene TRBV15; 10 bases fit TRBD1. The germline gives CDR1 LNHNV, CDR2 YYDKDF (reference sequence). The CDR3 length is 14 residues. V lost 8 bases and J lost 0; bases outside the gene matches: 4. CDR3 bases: TGTGCCACCGAAGACAGGGGGCTCTCCTACGAGCAGTACTTC. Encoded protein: CATEDRGLSYEQYF.

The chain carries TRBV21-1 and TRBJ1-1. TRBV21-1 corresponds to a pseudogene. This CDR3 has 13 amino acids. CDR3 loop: CASSVLRDTEAFF. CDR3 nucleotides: TGTGCCAGCAGCGTTCTGAGGGACACTGAAGCTTTCTTT.

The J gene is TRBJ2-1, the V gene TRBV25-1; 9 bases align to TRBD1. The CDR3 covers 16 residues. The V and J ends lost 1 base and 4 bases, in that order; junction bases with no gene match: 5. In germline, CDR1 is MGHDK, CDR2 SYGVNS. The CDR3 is CASSESLGQGYNEQFF. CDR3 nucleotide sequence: TGTGCCAGCAGTGAATCTCTGGGACAGGGTTACAATGAGCAGTTCTTC. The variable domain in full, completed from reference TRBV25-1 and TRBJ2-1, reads EADIYQTPRYLVIGTGKKITLECSQTMGHDKMYWYQQDPGMELHLIHYSYGVNSTEKGDLSSESTVSRIRTEHFPLTLESARPSHTSQYLCASSESLGQGYNEQFFGPGTRLTVL.

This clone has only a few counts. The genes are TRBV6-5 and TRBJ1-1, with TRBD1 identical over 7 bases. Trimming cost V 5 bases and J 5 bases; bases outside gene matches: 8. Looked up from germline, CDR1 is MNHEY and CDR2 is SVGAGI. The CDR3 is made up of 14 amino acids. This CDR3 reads CASSDRQGRTEAFF. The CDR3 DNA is TGTGCCAGCAGTGACCGACAGGGTAGGACTGAAGCTTTCTTT.

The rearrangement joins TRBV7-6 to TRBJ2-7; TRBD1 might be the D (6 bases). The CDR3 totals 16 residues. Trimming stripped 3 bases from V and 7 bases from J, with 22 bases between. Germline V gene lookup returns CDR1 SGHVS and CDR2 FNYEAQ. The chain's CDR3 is CASSFGRTDAPTEQYF. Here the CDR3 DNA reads TGTGCCAGCAGCTTTGGACGGACAGACGCCCCGACAGAGCAGTACTTC.

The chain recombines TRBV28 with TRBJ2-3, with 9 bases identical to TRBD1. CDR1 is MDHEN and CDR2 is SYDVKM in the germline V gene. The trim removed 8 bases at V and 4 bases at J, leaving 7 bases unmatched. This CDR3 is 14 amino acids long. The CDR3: CASWRDRDPDTQYF. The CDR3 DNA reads TGTGCCAGCTGGAGGGACAGGGACCCAGATACGCAGTATTTT.

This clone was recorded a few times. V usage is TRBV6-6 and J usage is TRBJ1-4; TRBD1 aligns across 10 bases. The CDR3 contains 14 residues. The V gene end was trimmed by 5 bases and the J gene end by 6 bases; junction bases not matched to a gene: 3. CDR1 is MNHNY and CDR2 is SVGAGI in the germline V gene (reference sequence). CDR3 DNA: TGTGCCAGCAGTCAAGGGACAGGGGATGAAAAACTGTTTTTT. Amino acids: CASSQGTGDEKLFF.

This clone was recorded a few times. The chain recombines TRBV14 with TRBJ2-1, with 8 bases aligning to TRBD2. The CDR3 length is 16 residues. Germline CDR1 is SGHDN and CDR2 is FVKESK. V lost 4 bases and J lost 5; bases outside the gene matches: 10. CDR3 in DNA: TGTGCCAGCAGCCCGTTCGGGGGGGGAGGAAACAATGAGCAGTTCTTC. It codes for CASSPFGGGGNNEQFF.

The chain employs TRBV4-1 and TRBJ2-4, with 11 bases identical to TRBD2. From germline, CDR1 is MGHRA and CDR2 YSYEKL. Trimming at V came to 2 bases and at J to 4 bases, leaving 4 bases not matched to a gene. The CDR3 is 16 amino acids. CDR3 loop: CASSQFGTSGKNIQYF. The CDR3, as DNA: TGCGCCAGCAGCCAATTTGGGACTAGCGGAAAAAACATTCAGTACTTC.